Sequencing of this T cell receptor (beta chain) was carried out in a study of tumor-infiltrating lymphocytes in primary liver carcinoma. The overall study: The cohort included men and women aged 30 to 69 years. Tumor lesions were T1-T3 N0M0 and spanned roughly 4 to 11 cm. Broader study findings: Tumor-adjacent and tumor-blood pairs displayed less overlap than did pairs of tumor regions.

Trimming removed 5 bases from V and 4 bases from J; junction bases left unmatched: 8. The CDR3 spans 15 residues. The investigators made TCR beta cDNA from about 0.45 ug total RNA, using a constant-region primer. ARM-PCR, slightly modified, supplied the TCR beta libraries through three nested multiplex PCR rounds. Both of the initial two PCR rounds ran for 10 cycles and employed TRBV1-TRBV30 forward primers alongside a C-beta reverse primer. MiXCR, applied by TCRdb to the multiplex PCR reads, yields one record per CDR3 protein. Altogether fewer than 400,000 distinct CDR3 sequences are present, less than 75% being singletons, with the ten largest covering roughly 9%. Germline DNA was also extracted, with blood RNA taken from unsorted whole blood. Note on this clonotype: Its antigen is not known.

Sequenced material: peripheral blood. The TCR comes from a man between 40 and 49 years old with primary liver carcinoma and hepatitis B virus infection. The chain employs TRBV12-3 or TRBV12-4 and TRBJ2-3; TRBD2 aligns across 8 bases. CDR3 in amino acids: CASSITAGVADTQYF. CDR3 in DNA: TGTGCCAGCAGTATCACAGCGGGAGTAGCAGATACGCAGTATTTT.